Each of the 27 T cell receptor beta chains below was sequenced from the same sample in a study of cytomegalovirus exposure and HLA in healthy donors. Use of 60 Vbeta and 13 Jbeta primers characterized the PCR. Using immunoSEQ multiplex PCR, the repertoire was profiled, and TCRdb retains in-frame clones only, with some absent. The sample lists roughly 130,000 clones, about 86% seen once, with about 0.71% in the top ten. Specimen: PBMCs. These receptors were taken from a man younger than 30 in good health and CMV-seronegative.

The chain joins TRBV30 to TRBJ2-7, with D possibly TRBD1 on 7 matching bases. Trimming shortened V by 7 bases and J by 6 bases, and 13 bases separated the two germline ends. The CDR3 has 11 amino acids. CDR1 is GTSNPN and CDR2 is SVGIG in the germline V gene (reference sequence). CDR3 sequence: CALTQGGEQYF. The CDR3 DNA is TGTGCCTTAACCCAGGGGGGCGAGCAGTACTTC.

This clone has only one observation. This chain's CDR3 is CAWSVGRGGSQPQHF. CDR3 in DNA: TGTGCCTGGAGTGTAGGAAGGGGAGGGAGTCAGCCCCAGCATTTT. The V and J genes are TRBV30 and TRBJ1-5; weak D call: TRBD1 (5 bases). Trimming left V 0 bases short and J 6 bases short, with 15 bases between. The CDR3 runs 15 residues. Germline V gene sequence: CDR1 GTSNPN, CDR2 SVGIG (reference sequence).

The chain combines TRBV9 with TRBJ2-7, with D hard to call. The CDR3 contains 11 residues. Trimming stripped 1 base from V and 6 bases from J, with 5 bases between. CDR1 and CDR2 from the germline V gene are SGDLS and YYNGEE. The CDR3: CASSVTGEQYF. CDR3 coding DNA: TGTGCCAGCAGCGTAACGGGCGAGCAGTACTTC.

The chain has TRBV5-4 and TRBJ1-1; 9 bases map to TRBD1. Trimming cost V 4 bases and J 5 bases; bases outside gene matches: 6. The CDR3 contains 14 residues. Germline CDR1 is SGHNT and CDR2 is YYREEE (reference sequence). The CDR3 nucleotides are TGTGCCAGCAGCCCATGGACAGGGGAAACTGAAGCTTTCTTT. It is translated as CASSPWTGETEAFF.

This clone has just a few counts. J is TRBJ1-1 and V is TRBV10-3, with D maybe TRBD1 (5 bases). The CDR3 covers 16 residues. Trimming removed 0 bases from V and 5 bases from J, with 16 bases in between. Germline values: CDR1 ENHRY, CDR2 SYGVKD. This chain's CDR3 is CAISESEAGRETEAFF. In DNA form, the CDR3 reads TGTGCCATCAGTGAGTCGGAGGCAGGGAGGGAGACTGAAGCTTTCTTT.

The chain joins TRBV28 to TRBJ2-3; no reliable D call. Germline lookup yields CDR1 MDHEN and CDR2 SYDVKM. This CDR3 is built from 14 residues. Trimming removed 1 base at V and 1 base at J, with 6 bases between. Written as DNA, the CDR3 is TGTGCCAGCAGTTTATTATCCGGCACAGATACGCAGTATTTT. Translation gives CASSLLSGTDTQYF.

The CDR3 protein is CATSRDRGANTEAFF. In nucleotides, the CDR3 is TGTGCCACCAGCAGAGACAGGGGGGCGAACACTGAAGCTTTCTTT. V usage is TRBV15 and J usage is TRBJ1-1; 7 nucleotides line up with TRBD1. The junction had 2 bases not matched to a gene; V was cut back by 0 bases and J by 1 base. The germline gives CDR1 LNHNV, CDR2 YYDKDF (reference sequence). The CDR3 has 15 amino acids.

The chain carries TRBV4-2 and TRBJ1-2; a possible D gene is TRBD1 (5 bases). V was pared by 4 bases and J by 3 bases, with 21 bases between. CDR3 size: 17 residues. Germline V gene lookup returns CDR1 LGHNA and CDR2 YNFKEQ. The CDR3: CASSPRRGGLVDYGYTF. DNA of the CDR3: TGTGCCAGCAGCCCCAGGCGGGGGGGTCTTGTAGACTATGGCTACACCTTC.

The chain is built from TRBV5-1 and TRBJ1-2; weak D call: TRBD1 (5 bases). The CDR3 contains 12 residues. Deletions cut 2 bases from V and 11 bases from J, with 13 bases between. The germline CDR1 and CDR2 sequences are SGHRS and YFSETQ. This CDR3 is CASSFDRNRYTF. CDR3 sequence (DNA): TGCGCCAGCAGCTTTGACAGAAACAGATACACCTTC.

V gene TRBV5-1 combines with J gene TRBJ2-1; a weak D match, TRBD1 (6 bases). Trimming stripped 4 bases from V and 12 bases from J, with 17 bases between. This CDR3 has 13 residues. CDR1 is SGHRS and CDR2 is YFSETQ in the germline V gene. CDR3 sequence reads: CASSMEPIGGQFF. The CDR3 DNA reads TGCGCCAGCAGCATGGAACCTATAGGGGGGCAGTTCTTC.

The gene calls are TRBV19 and TRBJ2-6; D is possibly TRBD1 (6 bases). V lost 9 bases and J 4 bases, leaving 19 bases between the germline ends. Germline values: CDR1 LNHDA, CDR2 SQIVND (reference sequence). This CDR3 spans 16 amino acids. The CDR3 DNA reads as TGTGCCAGCAAGAATGGGGGCTCTCTGGGGGCCAACGTCCTGACTTTC. It specifies CASKNGGSLGANVLTF.

The V gene is TRBV30, the J gene TRBJ1-2; 7 bases match TRBD1. The germline CDR1 and CDR2 sequences are GTSNPN and SVGIG (reference sequence). This CDR3 comprises 14 residues. Trimming at V came to 4 bases and at J to 6 bases, leaving 11 bases not matched to a gene. The DNA for the CDR3 is TGTGCCTGGAAGCAGATAGACAGGGAACATGGCTACACCTTC. As protein: CAWKQIDREHGYTF. The entire variable domain, with the rest obtained from reference TRBV30 and TRBJ1-2, is as follows: SQTIHQWPATLVQPVGSPLSLECTVEGTSNPNLYWYRQAAGRGLQLLFYSVGIGQISSEVPQNLSASRPQDRQFILSSKKLLLSDSGFYLCAWKQIDREHGYTFGSGTRLTVV.

CDR3 in DNA: TGCAGCGTTACACAGGGGGGGTCTAACTATGGCTACACCTTC. Translated, it gives CSVTQGGSNYGYTF. The rearrangement uses TRBV29-1 and TRBJ1-2, with TRBD1 identical over 8 bases. With 5 bases clipped from V and 0 bases from J, the junction kept 5 bases outside the gene matches. The CDR3 runs to 14 residues. Germline CDR1 SQVTM, CDR2 ANQGSEA.

The rearrangement joins TRBV28 to TRBJ1-5, with D unresolved. Germline loops: CDR1 MDHEN, CDR2 SYDVKM. The CDR3 sequence is 15 residues long. Trimming shortened V by 6 bases and J by 2 bases, and 14 bases separated the two germline ends. CDR3 bases: TGTGCCAGCAGGACTGCCCCGGGTGGCAATCAGCCCCAGCATTTT. Protein: CASRTAPGGNQPQHF. The entire variable domain, with the rest obtained from reference TRBV28 and TRBJ1-5, is as follows: DVKVTQSSRYLVKRTGEKVFLECVQDMDHENMFWYRQDPGLGLRLIYFSYDVKMKEKGDIPEGYSVSREKKERFSLILESASTNQTSMYLCASRTAPGGNQPQHFGDGTRLSIL.

The V gene is TRBV15, the J gene TRBJ2-7; 10 bases align to TRBD1. The germline V gene has CDR1 LNHNV and CDR2 YYDKDF (reference sequence). This CDR3 region has 19 residues. Unmatched junction bases numbered 15, after V lost 0 bases and J lost 4 bases. The CDR3 protein is CATSREGLIIDRGRYEQYF. CDR3 nucleotides: TGTGCCACCAGCAGAGAGGGTCTGATAATAGACAGGGGGCGGTACGAGCAGTACTTC.

The chain is built from TRBV5-6 and TRBJ2-2; 7 nucleotides align to TRBD1. There are 15 residues in the CDR3. The V and J ends lost 3 bases and 5 bases, in that order; junction bases with no gene match: 7. Germline-derived CDR1 and CDR2 are SGHDT and YYEEEE. The CDR3 nucleotides read TGTGCCAGCAGCTCTAGGGGGCGTTGGACCGGGGAGCTGTTTTTT. Protein sequence: CASSSRGRWTGELFF. The complete variable domain, with remaining parts taken from reference TRBV5-6 and TRBJ2-2, reads DAGVTQSPTHLIKTRGQQVTLRCSPKSGHDTVSWYQQALGQGPQFIFQYYEEEERQRGNFPDRFSGHQFPNYSSELNVNALLLGDSALYLCASSSRGRWTGELFFGEGSRLTVL.

The gene calls are TRBV30 and TRBJ1-5, with TRBD1 matching over 11 bases. The ends lost 5 bases at V and 3 bases at J; junction bases unmatched: 6. Germline CDR1 and CDR2: GTSNPN and SVGIG (reference sequence). The CDR3 has 15 residues. The CDR3 spells CAWARDRGNNQPQHF. The CDR3 region has the DNA TGTGCCTGGGCCCGGGACAGGGGGAACAATCAGCCCCAGCATTTT. The variable domain in full, completed from reference TRBV30 and TRBJ1-5, reads SQTIHQWPATLVQPVGSPLSLECTVEGTSNPNLYWYRQAAGRGLQLLFYSVGIGQISSEVPQNLSASRPQDRQFILSSKKLLLSDSGFYLCAWARDRGNNQPQHFGDGTRLSIL.

This clone was seen once. The chain combines TRBV27 with TRBJ2-1, with D tentatively TRBD2 (6 bases). The V end lost 5 bases, the J end lost 6 bases, and 20 bases lay between the germline ends. Germline V gene data show CDR1 as MNHEY and CDR2 as SMNVEV (reference sequence). This CDR3 has 16 amino acids. CDR3 bases: TGTGCCAGCAGTAAGTGGATGGAGGGCCGGGGCAATGAGCAGTTCTTC. This codes for CASSKWMEGRGNEQFF.

V gene TRBV4-3 combines with J gene TRBJ1-1; maybe TRBD1 (6 bases). The V gene's germline CDR1 is LGHNA and CDR2 YSLEER. V was pared by 1 base and J by 5 bases, with 14 bases between. CDR3 length: 15 residues. The CDR3, as DNA: TGCGCCAGCAGCCAAGGGGTGGGGGCTAGGACTGAAGCTTTCTTT. Protein: CASSQGVGARTEAFF.

The J gene is TRBJ2-6, the V gene TRBV19; possible D gene TRBD2, 5 bases. Germline CDR1 LNHDA, CDR2 SQIVND (reference sequence). Trimming took 8 bases from V and 3 from J, leaving 11 bases between them. The CDR3 totals 14 residues. CDR3 in amino acids: CASDRGSGANVLTF. In nucleotides, the CDR3 is TGTGCCAGTGATCGGGGAAGTGGGGCCAACGTCCTGACTTTC.

The chain carries TRBV5-4 and TRBJ1-1; 7 nucleotides align to TRBD1. The CDR3 totals 15 residues. Germline CDR1 is SGHNT and CDR2 is YYREEE (reference sequence). V lost 1 base, J lost 3 bases, and 6 bases stayed unmatched. Here the CDR3 DNA reads TGTGCCAGCAGCTTGTCGGCAACAGGGGACACTGAAGCTTTCTTT. It encodes CASSLSATGDTEAFF.

The chain recombines TRBV28 with TRBJ2-1; TRBD2 agrees at 8 bases. The CDR3 consists of 14 residues. Germline CDR1 is MDHEN and CDR2 is SYDVKM. The J segment lost 8 bases and the V segment lost 5 bases, leaving 8 bases of the junction unmatched. As DNA, the CDR3 is TGTGCCAGCAGTCCCGGGGGGGGCCGGGATGAGCAGTTCTTC. Translation: CASSPGGGRDEQFF.

The chain has TRBV4-1 and TRBJ1-2; 10 nucleotides line up with TRBD1. CDR1 and CDR2 from the germline V gene are MGHRA and YSYEKL. This CDR3 comprises 15 residues. Trimming cost V 4 bases and J 2 bases; bases outside gene matches: 4. This CDR3 is CASSPRQGANYGYTF. Here the CDR3 DNA reads TGCGCCAGCAGCCCGCGACAGGGGGCGAACTATGGCTACACCTTC.

This chain joins TRBV6-5 and TRBJ2-1; 10 bases fit TRBD2. This CDR3 is built from 12 residues. The junction had 8 bases not matched to a gene; V was cut back by 7 bases and J by 14 bases. Germline values: CDR1 MNHEY, CDR2 SVGAGI. Here the CDR3 DNA reads TGTGCCAGCACCCTCACTAGCGGGAAGGAGTTCTTC. Translating gives CASTLTSGKEFF.

Remarks on this clone: This sample includes further DNA sequences coding for the same CDR3. The chain combines TRBV5-4 with TRBJ1-1, with 9 nucleotides matching TRBD1. The junction had 3 bases not matched to a gene; V was cut back by 4 bases and J by 2 bases. The CDR3 length is 14 residues. The germline gives CDR1 SGHNT, CDR2 YYREEE (reference sequence). The CDR3 nucleotides are TGTGCCAGCAGCCCGGGACAGGGTAACACTGAAGCTTTCTTT. It translates to CASSPGQGNTEAFF. Filled out from reference TRBV5-4 and TRBJ1-1, the complete variable domain reads ETGVTQSPTHLIKTRGQQVTLRCSSQSGHNTVSWYQQALGQGPQFIFQYYREEENGRGNFPPRFSGLQFPNYSSELNVNALELDDSALYLCASSPGQGNTEAFFGQGTRLTVV.

The CDR3 reads CASSVDPGYYEQYF. CDR3 bases: TGCGCCAGCAGCGTTGACCCAGGATACTACGAGCAGTACTTC. The J gene is TRBJ2-7, the V gene TRBV5-1, with D unclear. The CDR3 length is 14 residues. Germline-derived CDR1 and CDR2 are SGHRS and YFSETQ. The V gene lost 4 bases and the J gene lost 3 bases, with 14 bases spanning the gap. The whole variable domain, remainder taken from reference TRBV5-1 and TRBJ2-7, is KAGVTQTPRYLIKTRGQQVTLSCSPISGHRSVSWYQQTPGQGLQFLFEYFSETQRNKGNFPGRFSGRQFSNSRSEMNVSTLELGDSALYLCASSVDPGYYEQYFGPGTRLTVT.

This clone was observed a single time. The V call is TRBV19, the J call TRBJ1-4, with TRBD1 as a possible D gene (5 bases). There are 15 residues in the CDR3. The V end was cut by 4 bases, the J end by 0 bases, with 9 bases between. Germline V gives CDR1 LNHDA, CDR2 SQIVND (reference sequence). The CDR3 spells CASSKSGATNEKLFF. CDR3 bases: TGTGCCAGTAGTAAGTCGGGGGCAACTAATGAAAAACTGTTTTTT.